This TCR beta chain was sequenced in a study of early T cells in non-severe SARS-CoV-2 infection. Turning to the study itself: Chains stayed unpaired after sequencing of bulk RNA from unsorted whole blood.

cDNA molecules, individually, were tagged with unique molecular identifiers. TCRdb re-analysed the 5' RACE reads in MiXCR, keeping a single row per CDR3 protein. The sample has 50,000 to 65,000 distinct CDR3 sequences; around 8.4% are singletons. Trimming removed 5 bases from V and 7 bases from J, with 11 bases in between. Per germline, CDR1 SEHNR and CDR2 FQNEAQ (reference sequence). The length of the CDR3 is 13 residues. Sample: whole blood. The sequence came from an adult who was a healthcare worker with PCR-confirmed SARS-CoV-2 infection or an uninfected control (not recorded which). The chain recombines TRBV7-9 with TRBJ2-2; D unclear. The CDR3 loop reads CASSVRNDGELFF. The CDR3 nucleotides are TGTGCCAGCAGCGTCCGAAATGACGGGGAGCTGTTTTTT.